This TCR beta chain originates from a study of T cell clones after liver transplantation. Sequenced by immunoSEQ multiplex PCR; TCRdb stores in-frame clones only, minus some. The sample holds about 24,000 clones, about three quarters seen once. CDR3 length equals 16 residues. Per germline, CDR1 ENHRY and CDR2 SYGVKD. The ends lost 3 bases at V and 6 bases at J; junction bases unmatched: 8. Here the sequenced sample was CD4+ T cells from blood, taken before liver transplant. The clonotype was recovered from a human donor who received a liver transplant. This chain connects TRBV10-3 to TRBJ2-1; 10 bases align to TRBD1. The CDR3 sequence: CAISDFGTGVANEQFF. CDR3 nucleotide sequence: TGTGCCATCAGTGATTTTGGGACAGGGGTGGCCAATGAGCAGTTCTTC.